The 4 T cell receptor beta chains below come from one sample, sequenced in a study of blood T cell repertoires in COVID-19. This table comes from immunoSEQ multiplex PCR, and its TCRdb copy is limited to in-frame clones, with some not included. The sample yields hundreds of thousands of clones, over 85% seen once. The sequenced material came from PBMCs or T cells enriched from blood (not recorded which). The source is a man aged 60 to 75 who had recovered from COVID-19.

The chain is built from TRBV11-3 and TRBJ2-7; TRBD2 aligns across 10 bases. Trimming took 4 bases from V and 3 from J; bases not matched to a gene: 9. The CDR3 has 16 amino acids. Germline CDR1 and CDR2: SGHNT and YENEEA. CDR3 protein: CASSYPSGSRIYEQYF. The CDR3 coding sequence is TGTGCCAGCAGCTACCCTAGCGGGAGTAGAATCTACGAGCAGTACTTC.

V usage is TRBV30 and J usage is TRBJ2-7, with a possible D match to TRBD2 (5 bases). There are 13 residues in the CDR3. Germline V gives CDR1 GTSNPN, CDR2 SVGIG (reference sequence). V was cut by 4 bases and J by 7 bases, with 17 bases left in between. CDR3 in amino acids: CAWNRGYGWEQYF. For the CDR3, the DNA is TGTGCCTGGAATAGAGGGTACGGCTGGGAGCAGTACTTC.

The genes are TRBV3-1 (or the pseudogene TRBV3-2) and TRBJ2-7, with 11 bases aligning to TRBD2. J lost 5 bases, V lost 1 base, and 13 bases had no gene match. Germline V gene data show CDR1 as LGHDT and CDR2 as YNNKEL (reference sequence). This CDR3 is 18 amino acids long. This CDR3 reads CASSQGGRKLAGAHEQYF. CDR3 nucleotide sequence: TGTGCCAGCAGCCAAGGTGGGCGGAAACTAGCGGGAGCCCACGAGCAGTACTTC.

The chain employs TRBV27 and TRBJ1-1; a weak D match, TRBD1 (5 bases). V gave up 3 bases and J gave up 7 bases, with 24 bases separating them. Germline V lookup: CDR1 MNHEY, CDR2 SMNVEV (reference sequence). The CDR3 spans 17 residues. The CDR3 bases are TGTGCCAGCAGTTTTAACCCCATGGGCAGGAACCAGGGTGAAGCTTTCTTT. Its translation is CASSFNPMGRNQGEAFF.